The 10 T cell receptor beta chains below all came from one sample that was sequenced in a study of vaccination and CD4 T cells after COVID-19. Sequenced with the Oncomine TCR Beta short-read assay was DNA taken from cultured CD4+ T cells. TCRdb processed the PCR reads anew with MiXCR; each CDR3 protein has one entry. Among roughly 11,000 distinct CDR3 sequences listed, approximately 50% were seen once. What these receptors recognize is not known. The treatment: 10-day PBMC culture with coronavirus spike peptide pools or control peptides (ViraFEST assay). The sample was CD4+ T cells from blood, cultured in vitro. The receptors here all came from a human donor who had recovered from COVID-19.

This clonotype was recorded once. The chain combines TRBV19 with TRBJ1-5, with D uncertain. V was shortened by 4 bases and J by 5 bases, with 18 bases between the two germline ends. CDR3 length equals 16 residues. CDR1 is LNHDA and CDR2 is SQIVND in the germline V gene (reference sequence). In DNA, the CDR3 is TGTGCCAGTAGTAATACCTGGAGGGCTCAGGATCAGCCCCAGCATTTT. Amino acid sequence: CASSNTWRAQDQPQHF.

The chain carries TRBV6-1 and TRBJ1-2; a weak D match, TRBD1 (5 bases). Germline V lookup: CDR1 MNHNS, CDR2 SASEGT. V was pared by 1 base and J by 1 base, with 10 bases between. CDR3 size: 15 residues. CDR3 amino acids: CASSEGGGGNYGYTF. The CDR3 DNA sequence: TGTGCCAGCAGTGAAGGTGGGGGAGGTAACTATGGCTACACCTTC.

The CDR3 protein is CARSSGDRTAEDYEQYF. CDR3 coding DNA: TGTGCCAGAAGCTCGGGGGATCGGACGGCGGAGGACTACGAGCAGTACTTC. This chain links TRBV5-3 with TRBJ2-7; perhaps TRBD2 as D (6 bases). TRBV5-3 is treated as an ORF (open reading frame) with a function not yet certain. The germline V and J ends were trimmed by 3 bases and 3 bases, with 22 bases remaining between them. The CDR3 has 17 amino acids.

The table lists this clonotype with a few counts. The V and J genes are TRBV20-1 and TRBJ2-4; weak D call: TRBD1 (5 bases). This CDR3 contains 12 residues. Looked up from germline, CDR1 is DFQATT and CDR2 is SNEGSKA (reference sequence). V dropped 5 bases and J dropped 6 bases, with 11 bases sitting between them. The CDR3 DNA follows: TGCAGTGCTGCAGGGTTGGGAAACATTCAGTACTTC. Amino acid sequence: CSAAGLGNIQYF.

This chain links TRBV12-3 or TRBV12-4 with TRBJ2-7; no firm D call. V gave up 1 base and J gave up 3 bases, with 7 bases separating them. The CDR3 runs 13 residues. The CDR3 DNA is TGTGCCAGCAGTTTAGGAGTCCACTACGAGCAGTACTTC. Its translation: CASSLGVHYEQYF.

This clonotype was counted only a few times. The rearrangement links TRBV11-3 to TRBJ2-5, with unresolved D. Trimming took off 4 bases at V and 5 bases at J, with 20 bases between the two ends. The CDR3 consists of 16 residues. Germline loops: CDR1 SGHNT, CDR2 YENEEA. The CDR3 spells CASSSYFEVDVETQYF. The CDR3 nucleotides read TGTGCCAGCAGCTCCTATTTTGAGGTAGACGTGGAGACCCAGTACTTC.

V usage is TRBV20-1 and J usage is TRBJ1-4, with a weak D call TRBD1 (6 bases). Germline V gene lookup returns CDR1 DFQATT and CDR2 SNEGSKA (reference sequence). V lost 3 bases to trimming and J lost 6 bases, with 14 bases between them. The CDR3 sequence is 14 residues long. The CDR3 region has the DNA TGCAGTGCTAGTCTGGGGGGCTCTCATGAAAAACTGTTTTTT. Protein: CSASLGGSHEKLFF.

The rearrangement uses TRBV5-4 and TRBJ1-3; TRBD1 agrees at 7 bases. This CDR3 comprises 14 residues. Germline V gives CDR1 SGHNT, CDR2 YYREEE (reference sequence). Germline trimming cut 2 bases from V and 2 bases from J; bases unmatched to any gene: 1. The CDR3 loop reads CASSFTGAGNTIYF. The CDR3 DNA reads TGTGCCAGCAGCTTTACAGGGGCTGGAAACACCATATATTTT.

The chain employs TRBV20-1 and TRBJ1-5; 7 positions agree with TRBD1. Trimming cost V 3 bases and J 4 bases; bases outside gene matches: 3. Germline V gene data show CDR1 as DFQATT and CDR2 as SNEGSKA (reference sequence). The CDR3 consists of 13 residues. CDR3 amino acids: CSARGRGNQPQHF. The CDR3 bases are TGCAGTGCTAGGGGCAGGGGGAATCAGCCCCAGCATTTT.

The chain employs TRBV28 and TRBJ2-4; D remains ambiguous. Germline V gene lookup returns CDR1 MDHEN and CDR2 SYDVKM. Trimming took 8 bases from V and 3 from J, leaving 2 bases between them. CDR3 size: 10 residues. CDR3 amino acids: CASGKNIQYF. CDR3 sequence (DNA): TGTGCCAGCGGCAAAAACATTCAGTACTTC.